This entry lists 19 T cell receptor beta chains sequenced from one sample in a study of T cells expressing NK-cell markers. TCRdb reprocessed the 5' RACE reads and stores each CDR3 protein as one record, lacking DNA. The sample includes hundreds of thousands of distinct CDR3 sequences. The source material was blood T cells: a sorted CD56 or NKG2C T cell subset, CD4+ or CD8+ T cells, or bulk PBMC T cells (not recorded which). These receptors all stem from a woman aged 18-69 years in good health.

V is TRBV2 and J is TRBJ1-5; as DNA is missing, the TRBD1 call by TCRdb cannot be tested. Germline-derived CDR1 and CDR2 are SNHLY and FYNNEI. The CDR3 has 15 amino acids. This chain's CDR3 is CASSGENRNNQPQHF.

The genes are TRBV6-5 and TRBJ1-2; TCRdb selects TRBD1, and the lack of DNA leaves this call unchecked. Per the germline V gene, CDR1 is MNHEY and CDR2 is SVGAGI. The CDR3 loop spans 17 amino acids. CDR3 in amino acids: CASSYRTGVGTSYGYTF.

V usage is TRBV5-1 and J usage is TRBJ1-2. Per the germline V gene, CDR1 is SGHRS and CDR2 is YFSETQ. The CDR3 sequence is 14 residues long. CDR3 residues: CASSLETSQKGYTF.

The chain carries TRBV18 and TRBJ2-1. The CDR3 runs to 14 residues. Germline values: CDR1 KGHSH, CDR2 LQKENI. The CDR3 sequence is CASSPLLANNEQFF.

The chain employs TRBV4-3 and TRBJ2-3; the TCRdb call, TRBD2, lacks DNA for checking. CDR3 length: 12 residues. Per germline, CDR1 LGHNA and CDR2 YSLEER. The CDR3 region is CASSVAGPPQYF.

The chain is built from TRBV7-2 and TRBJ2-5; TCRdb names TRBD1, which stays unverified in the absence of DNA. CDR1 is SGHTA, CDR2 FQGNSA, per germline. The CDR3 contains 14 residues. The CDR3 loop reads CASTRRDTHVGQYF.

The chain joins TRBV20-1 to TRBJ2-2; TCRdb designates TRBD1, a call that cannot be tested without DNA. From germline, CDR1 is DFQATT and CDR2 SNEGSKA (reference sequence). This CDR3 comprises 14 residues. CDR3 loop: CSASGRGNTGELFF.

The CDR3: CATSDGAGGQETQYF. V usage is TRBV24-1 and J usage is TRBJ2-5; the D gene TCRdb calls, TRBD1, cannot be checked with no DNA. The germline V gene has CDR1 KGHDR and CDR2 SFDVKD. The CDR3 length is 15 residues.

CDR3 in amino acids: CAISGSQETQYF. V is TRBV10-3 and J is TRBJ2-5. This CDR3 spans 12 amino acids. Germline values: CDR1 ENHRY, CDR2 SYGVKD.

J is TRBJ2-7 and V is TRBV20-1; the TRBD1 assignment by TCRdb is unverifiable without DNA. Germline lookup yields CDR1 DFQATT and CDR2 SNEGSKA (reference sequence). The CDR3 totals 12 residues. CDR3 residues: CSSGGTGVEQYF.

The rearrangement joins TRBV7-2 to TRBJ2-2; TCRdb designates TRBD1, a call that cannot be tested without DNA. Germline V gene lookup returns CDR1 SGHTA and CDR2 FQGNSA. The CDR3 sequence is 15 residues long. The CDR3 is CASSSDRINTGELFF.

V and J are TRBV7-6 and TRBJ1-1. CDR1 and CDR2 (germline): SGHVS, FNYEAQ. This CDR3 spans 14 amino acids. CDR3: CASSLGGEYTEAFF.

The J gene is TRBJ2-5, the V gene TRBV11-2; TCRdb names TRBD1, which stays unverified in the absence of DNA. Germline lookup yields CDR1 SGHAT and CDR2 FQNNGV. The length of the CDR3 is 14 residues. CDR3 amino acids: CASSPGAFRETQYF. Together with reference TRBV11-2 and TRBJ2-5, the CDR3 gives the full variable domain: EAGVAQSPRYKIIEKRQSVAFWCNPISGHATLYWYQQILGQGPKLLIQFQNNGVVDDSQLPKDRFSAERLKGVDSTLKIQPAKLEDSAVYLCASSPGAFRETQYFGPGTRLLVL.

The chain links TRBV12-3 or TRBV12-4 to TRBJ2-3; as DNA is missing, the TRBD1 call by TCRdb cannot be tested. This CDR3 is built from 15 residues. CDR3 sequence: CASSFPGKGSDTQYF.

J is TRBJ1-3 and V is TRBV7-2. The CDR3 sequence is 12 residues long. Germline V lookup: CDR1 SGHTA, CDR2 FQGNSA. The CDR3 here is CASSLTENTIYF.

The chain couples TRBV7-2 to TRBJ2-2; with no DNA, the TCRdb D assignment of TRBD1 cannot be verified. This CDR3 has 15 residues. Looked up from germline, CDR1 is SGHTA and CDR2 is FQGNSA. The CDR3 region is CASSLVRGSTGELFF.

The rearrangement uses TRBV27 and TRBJ1-2. Germline assignment: CDR1 MNHEY and CDR2 SMNVEV (reference sequence). There are 14 residues in the CDR3. The CDR3: CASSPYSKNYGYTF.

V and J are TRBV20-1 and TRBJ1-6; TCRdb's D call of TRBD1 is untestable without DNA. This CDR3 is 16 amino acids long. The germline V gene encodes CDR1 DFQATT and CDR2 SNEGSKA (reference sequence). This CDR3 reads CSATGDRAPGNSPLHF.

The chain links TRBV5-1 to TRBJ1-5; TCRdb outputs TRBD1, but without DNA this stays unchecked. The CDR3 loop spans 15 amino acids. CDR1 and CDR2 from the germline V gene are SGHRS and YFSETQ. CDR3: CASSWTGAGNQPQHF.